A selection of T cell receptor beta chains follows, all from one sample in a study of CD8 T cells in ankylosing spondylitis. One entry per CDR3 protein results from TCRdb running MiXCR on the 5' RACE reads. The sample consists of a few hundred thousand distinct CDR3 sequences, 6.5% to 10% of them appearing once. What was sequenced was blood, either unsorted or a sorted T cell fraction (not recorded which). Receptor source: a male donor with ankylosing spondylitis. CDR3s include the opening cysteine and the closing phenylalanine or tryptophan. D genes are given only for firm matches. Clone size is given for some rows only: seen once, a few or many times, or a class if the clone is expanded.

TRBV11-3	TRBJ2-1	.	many	TGTGCCAGCAGCTTAGGCGGAGGGGCTATCAATGAGCAGTTCTTC	CASSLGGGAINEQFF
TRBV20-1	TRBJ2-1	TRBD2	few	TGCAGTGCTAGAGGTCCAGCGGGAGGGCTCAACAATGAGCAGTTCTTC	CSARGPAGGLNNEQFF
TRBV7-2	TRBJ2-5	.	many	TGTGCCAGCAGCTTCATAGGGGCCCAGTACTTC	CASSFIGAQYF
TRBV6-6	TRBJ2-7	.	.	TGTGCCAGCAGTTACTCCACAGGGAACGAGCAGTACTTC	CASSYSTGNEQYF
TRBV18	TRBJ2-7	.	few	TGTGCCAGCTCTTCGGCTCCCCAACCGTATCGCGAGCAGTACTTC	CASSSAPQPYREQYF
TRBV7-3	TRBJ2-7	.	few	TGTGCCAGCAGCAAAGGGCCCGCCTACGAGCAGTACTTC	CASSKGPAYEQYF
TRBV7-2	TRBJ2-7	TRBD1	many	TGTGCCAGCAGTTTATCCGGGACAGCTTACGAGCAGTACTTC	CASSLSGTAYEQYF
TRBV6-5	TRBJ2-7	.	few	TGTGCCAGCAGTTGGACAGCTACCTACGAGCAGTACTTC	CASSWTATYEQYF
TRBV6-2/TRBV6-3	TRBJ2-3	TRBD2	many	TGTGCCAGCAGAAGAGCGGGAGCGCTCCCCGATACGCAGTATTTT	CASRRAGALPDTQYF
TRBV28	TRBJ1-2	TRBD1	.	TGTGCCAGCAGCCTCCAGGGGGGGTTCGGCTATGGCTACACCTTC	CASSLQGGFGYGYTF
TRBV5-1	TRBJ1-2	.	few	TGCGCCAGCAGCTTGCGTCCTACAGGCGCCTCTTTCTATGGCTACACCTTC	CASSLRPTGASFYGYTF
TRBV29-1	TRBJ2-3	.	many	TGCAGCGTTTCAGACACAGATACGCAGTATTTT	CSVSDTDTQYF
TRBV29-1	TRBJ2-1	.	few	TGCAGCGTTACGTCGCGAAAGAGCTCCTACAATGAGCAGTTCTTC	CSVTSRKSSYNEQFF
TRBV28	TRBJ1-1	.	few	TGTGCCAGCAGTTTCCGTGATATCGAGGCTTTCTTT	CASSFRDIEAFF
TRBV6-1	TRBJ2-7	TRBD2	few	TGTGCCAGCAGTGATAGAGGACTAGCGGGAGGGAGCTCCTACGAGCAGTACTTC	CASSDRGLAGGSSYEQYF
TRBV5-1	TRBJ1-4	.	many	TGCGCCAGCAGCTCCGACGGGCGTAATGAAAAACTGTTTTTT	CASSSDGRNEKLFF
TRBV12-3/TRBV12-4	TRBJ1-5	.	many	TGTGCCAGCAGCGGAGGGCCGAGGGCGGGTAGCGGCCAGCCCCAGCATTTT	CASSGGPRAGSGQPQHF
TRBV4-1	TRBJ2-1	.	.	TGCGCCAGCAGCCAAGATAATGGGGAAAGCTCCTACAATGAGCAGTTCTTC	CASSQDNGESSYNEQFF
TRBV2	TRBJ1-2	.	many	TGTGCCAGCAGTGATGGGACAACCTTCTATGGCTACACCTTC	CASSDGTTFYGYTF
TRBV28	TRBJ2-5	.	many	TGTGCCAGCAGTTTTGGGCAAGAGACCCAGTACTTC	CASSFGQETQYF
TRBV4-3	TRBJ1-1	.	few	TGCGCCAGCAGCCAAGAACGGGGCATTGGGACTGAAGCTTTCTTT	CASSQERGIGTEAFF
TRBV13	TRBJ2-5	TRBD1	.	TGTGCCAGCAGCCGCAGGGGGCGCAGACAAGAGACCCAGTACTTC	CASSRRGRRQETQYF
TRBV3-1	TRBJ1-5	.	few	TGTGCCAGCAGCCAAGATCTAACAGGGAGTCAGCCCCAGCATTTT	CASSQDLTGSQPQHF
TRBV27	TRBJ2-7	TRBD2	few	TGTGCCAGCAGTTTATCGAGGACTAGTCACGAGCAGTACTTC	CASSLSRTSHEQYF
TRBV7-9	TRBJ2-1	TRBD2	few	TGTGCCAGCAGCTCATCGACTAGCGGGAGGGCCCGGTTCTTC	CASSSSTSGRARFF
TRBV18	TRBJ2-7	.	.	TGTGCCAGCTCACCACTGTCACAGCCCGTCAACTACGAGCAGTACTTC	CASSPLSQPVNYEQYF
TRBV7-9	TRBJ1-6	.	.	TGTGCCAGCAGCCCCGCCAGGGAGGCACCCCTCCACTTT	CASSPAREAPLHF
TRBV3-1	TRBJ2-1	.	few	TGTGCCAGCAGCCAAGATCGTGGACAGTACAATGAGCAGTTCTTC	CASSQDRGQYNEQFF
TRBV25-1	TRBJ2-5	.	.	TGTGCCAGCAGTGAATTAAAGGAGCAGGACCAAGAGACCCAGTACTTC	CASSELKEQDQETQYF
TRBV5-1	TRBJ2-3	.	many	TGCGCCAGCAGTCCCGGCCAGGGAGGCGATACGCAGTATTTT	CASSPGQGGDTQYF
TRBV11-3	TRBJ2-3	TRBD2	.	TGTGCCAGCAGCTTACTAGCGGGAGAGGGAGATACGCAGTATTTT	CASSLLAGEGDTQYF
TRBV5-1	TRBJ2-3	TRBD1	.	TGCGCCAGCAGCTTGGGGACAGGGGGCGTTGTAAGGGCAGATACGCAGTATTTT	CASSLGTGGVVRADTQYF
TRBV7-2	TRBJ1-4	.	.	TGTGCCAGCAGCAGGGGGTTGGATGAAAAACTGTTTTTT	CASSRGLDEKLFF
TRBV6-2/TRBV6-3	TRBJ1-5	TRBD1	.	TGTGCCAGCAGTTACTCTATCGGCAGGGGGCGAAACCAGCCCCAGCATTTT	CASSYSIGRGRNQPQHF
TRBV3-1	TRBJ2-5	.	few	TGTGCCAGCAGCCAAGAGAACCGAATTTGGGAGACCCAGTACTTC	CASSQENRIWETQYF
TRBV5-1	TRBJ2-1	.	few	TGCGCCAGCAGCTTCTCAACAGGCAATGAGCAGTTCTTC	CASSFSTGNEQFF
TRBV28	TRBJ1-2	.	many	TGTGCCAGCAGCTCCGGACTCGGGGGCTACACCTTC	CASSSGLGGYTF
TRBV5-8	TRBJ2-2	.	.	TGTGCCAGCAGCTTGGAGGGCCCGCACACCGGGGAGCTGTTTTTT	CASSLEGPHTGELFF
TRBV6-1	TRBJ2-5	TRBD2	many	TGTGCTTCGGAGACTAGCGGACAAGAGACCCAGTACTTC	CASETSGQETQYF
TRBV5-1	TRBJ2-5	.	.	TGCGCCAGCAGCAAAGAATGGGAGCCAGAGACCCAGTACTTC	CASSKEWEPETQYF
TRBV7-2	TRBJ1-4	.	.	TGTGCCAGCAGAGGGCCTTTTGAAAAACTGTTTTTT	CASRGPFEKLFF
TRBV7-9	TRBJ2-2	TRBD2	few	TGTGCCAGCAGCCGGACTAGCGGAGTGGCGGCCGGGGAGCTGTTTTTT	CASSRTSGVAAGELFF
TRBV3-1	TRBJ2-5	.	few	TGTGCCAGCGCAGGTGATGGCCGTCTCGAAGAGACCCAGTACTTC	CASAGDGRLEETQYF
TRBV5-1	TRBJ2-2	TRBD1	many	TGCGCCAGCAGCTTGGATTTCGGGAAGGGGGCAAACACCGGGGAGCTGTTTTTT	CASSLDFGKGANTGELFF
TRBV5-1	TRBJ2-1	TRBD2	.	TGCGCCAGCAGCTCGACTAGCGGGAGACCGTATGAGCAGTTCTTC	CASSSTSGRPYEQFF
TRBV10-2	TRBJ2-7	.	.	TGCGCCAGCAGTGATTGGGTGGGGCGAGACCGCTCAAGGGAGCAGTACTTC	CASSDWVGRDRSREQYF